The 26 T cell receptor beta chains below all came from one sample that was sequenced in a study of shared clonotypes between healthy human individuals. Clones were sequenced by immunoSEQ multiplex PCR, and TCRdb holds only the in-frame ones, with some missing. The sample carries nearly 1 million clones, roughly 72% recorded once. Sequenced input: memory CD4+ T cells sorted from blood. Subset of the sample: CD45RA-negative fraction. These receptors were obtained from a man aged 18 to 35 in good health.

This clone has more than one count but fewer than ten. The J gene is TRBJ1-2, the V gene TRBV30; D not resolved. Germline V gene lookup returns CDR1 GTSNPN and CDR2 SVGIG (reference sequence). Trimming removed 1 base at V and 4 bases at J, with 10 bases between. The CDR3 length is 13 residues. CDR3 residues: CAWSETMGYGYTF. CDR3 nucleotides: TGTGCCTGGAGTGAGACAATGGGCTATGGCTACACCTTC.

V usage is TRBV30 and J usage is TRBJ1-4; D perhaps matches TRBD1 (6 bases). The CDR3 sequence is 14 residues long. Germline V gene data show CDR1 as GTSNPN and CDR2 as SVGIG (reference sequence). Trimming removed 2 bases at V and 1 base at J, with 8 bases between. In nucleotides, the CDR3 is TGTGCCTGGAGTACAGGGAAAACTAATGAAAAACTGTTTTTT. Translated, it gives CAWSTGKTNEKLFF.

The chain is built from TRBV2 and TRBJ1-4, with 8 bases identical to TRBD1. The length of the CDR3 is 15 residues. From germline, CDR1 is SNHLY and CDR2 FYNNEI. Unmatched junction bases numbered 4, after V lost 0 bases and J lost 7 bases. The CDR3 sequence is CASSEAGTGGEKLFF. CDR3 bases: TGTGCCAGCAGTGAAGCGGGGACAGGTGGTGAAAAACTGTTTTTT.

This clone was seen a few times. V and J are TRBV5-1 and TRBJ1-6; D might be TRBD1 (5 bases). Germline V gives CDR1 SGHRS, CDR2 YFSETQ. This CDR3 region has 14 residues. V was trimmed by 4 bases and J by 5 bases, leaving 10 bases between them. The CDR3 here is CASSRGVDNSPLHF. CDR3 sequence (DNA): TGCGCCAGCAGCAGGGGAGTCGATAATTCACCCCTCCACTTT.

The J gene is TRBJ1-1, the V gene TRBV6-5, with TRBD1 identical over 7 bases. The junction had 7 bases not matched to a gene; V was cut back by 5 bases and J by 4 bases. This CDR3 is 14 amino acids long. Germline V gives CDR1 MNHEY, CDR2 SVGAGI. CDR3 in amino acids: CASSPSWTGTEAFF. In nucleotides, the CDR3 is TGTGCCAGCAGTCCAAGCTGGACAGGCACTGAAGCTTTCTTT.

Only one count was recorded for this clone. The chain employs TRBV7-8 and TRBJ2-2; D uncertain. The V end was cut by 5 bases, the J end by 4 bases, with 14 bases between. CDR1 and CDR2 (germline): SGHVS, FQNEAQ. The CDR3 runs 15 residues. The CDR3, as DNA: TGTGCCAGCAGCCCCCCTGACATCTTCACCGGGGAGCTGTTTTTT. Translation gives CASSPPDIFTGELFF.

V gene TRBV4-1 combines with J gene TRBJ1-5; D ambiguous. Looked up from germline, CDR1 is MGHRA and CDR2 is YSYEKL. Trimming took off 0 bases at V and 4 bases at J, with 7 bases between the two ends. The CDR3 extends over 14 amino acids. Here the CDR3 reads CASSQDLRNQPQHF. The CDR3 DNA sequence: TGCGCCAGCAGCCAAGACCTGAGGAATCAGCCCCAGCATTTT.

This clone has just a few counts. This chain joins TRBV28 and TRBJ1-1; possible D gene TRBD1, 6 bases. Germline CDR1 is MDHEN and CDR2 is SYDVKM. This CDR3 has 12 residues. The germline V and J ends were trimmed by 6 bases and 2 bases, with 7 bases remaining between them. This CDR3 is CASRDSNTEAFF. DNA of the CDR3: TGTGCCAGCAGGGACAGTAACACTGAAGCTTTCTTT.

This clone turned up a few times. This rearrangement joins TRBV5-1 to TRBJ2-2, with D possibly TRBD1 on 6 matching bases. This CDR3 region has 18 residues. The germline V and J ends were trimmed by 4 bases and 6 bases, with 25 bases remaining between them. Germline V CDR1 and CDR2: SGHRS, YFSETQ. For the CDR3, the DNA is TGCGCCAGCAGCCGAATCCCCAACAGGGAAATGGAGTCCGGGGAGCTGTTTTTT. Protein product: CASSRIPNREMESGELFF.

The rearrangement joins TRBV2 to TRBJ1-5, with a weak D call TRBD1 (5 bases). The CDR3 is made up of 15 amino acids. Germline values: CDR1 SNHLY, CDR2 FYNNEI. V lost 7 bases and J 4 bases, leaving 17 bases between the germline ends. The CDR3 spells CASNYGGAENQPQHF. The CDR3 DNA follows: TGTGCCAGCAACTACGGAGGGGCAGAGAATCAGCCCCAGCATTTT.

V usage is TRBV10-3 and J usage is TRBJ1-2, with D possibly matching TRBD1 (5 bases). The CDR3 runs to 13 residues. The V gene lost 10 bases and the J gene lost 3 bases, with 15 bases spanning the gap. Per the germline V gene, CDR1 is ENHRY and CDR2 is SYGVKD. This CDR3 is CATSREGDYGYTF. In DNA form, the CDR3 reads TGTGCCACATCGAGGGAAGGGGACTATGGCTACACCTTC.

This clone was counted a few times. J is TRBJ2-3 and V is TRBV30; 10 bases fit TRBD2. Germline V gene data show CDR1 as GTSNPN and CDR2 as SVGIG (reference sequence). This CDR3 region has 14 residues. With V trimmed by 2 bases and J by 8 bases, 7 bases remained unmatched. The CDR3 coding sequence is TGTGCCTGGAGTTCTAGCGGGGGTAGAAGTACGCAGTATTTT. Its protein product is CAWSSSGGRSTQYF.

This clone was seen a handful of times. The genes are TRBV7-2 and TRBJ2-1; 12 nucleotides match TRBD2. V gave up 6 bases and J gave up 8 bases; unmatched junction bases: 11. This CDR3 spans 16 amino acids. The germline V gene has CDR1 SGHTA and CDR2 FQGNSA. Written as DNA, the CDR3 is TGTGCCAGCAGTCAACGGCCGACTAGCGGGGGAGATGAGCAGTTCTTC. Its protein is CASSQRPTSGGDEQFF.

J is TRBJ2-3 and V is TRBV29-1; no clear D. The CDR3 length is 12 residues. V gave up 4 bases and J gave up 0 bases, with 5 bases separating them. Looked up from germline, CDR1 is SQVTM and CDR2 is ANQGSEA. The CDR3 protein is CSVGRSTDTQYF. The CDR3 nucleotides read TGCAGCGTTGGGAGAAGCACAGATACGCAGTATTTT.

This clone occurred a few times. The rearrangement uses TRBV4-1 and TRBJ2-7; possible D gene TRBD1, 6 bases. The germline V gene encodes CDR1 MGHRA and CDR2 YSYEKL. Trimming removed 2 bases at V and 6 bases at J, with 20 bases between. The CDR3 is 16 amino acids. The CDR3 loop is CASSQSPTGYWFEQYF. The CDR3 DNA sequence: TGCGCCAGCAGCCAATCCCCCACAGGGTACTGGTTCGAGCAGTACTTC.

The chain uses TRBV5-1 and TRBJ2-3; 7 bases align to TRBD2. Germline CDR1 SGHRS, CDR2 YFSETQ. Unmatched junction bases numbered 4, after V lost 4 bases and J lost 2 bases. There are 14 residues in the CDR3. The CDR3 DNA is TGCGCCAGCAGCAGCGGGGAATTCACAGATACGCAGTATTTT. Protein: CASSSGEFTDTQYF.

This clone has a handful of counts. The chain has TRBV11-3 and TRBJ2-1; D remains unclear. The CDR3 is 13 residues long. Trimming removed 3 bases at V and 8 bases at J, with 11 bases between. Germline assignment: CDR1 SGHNT and CDR2 YENEEA. The CDR3 nucleotides are TGTGCCAGCAGCTTTGGCAAGGCCCATGAGCAGTTCTTC. Translated, it gives CASSFGKAHEQFF.

The chain carries TRBV27 and TRBJ1-6; no clear D gene. The ends were cut back, 6 bases at V and 0 bases at J, with 9 bases in the middle. The CDR3 is 15 amino acids. Germline CDR1 is MNHEY and CDR2 is SMNVEV (reference sequence). The CDR3 region is CASRLTGSYNSPLHF. DNA for the CDR3: TGTGCCAGCAGACTAACGGGCTCCTATAATTCACCCCTCCACTTT.

The chain links TRBV14 to TRBJ2-7; D assignment may be TRBD1 or TRBD2 (6 bases each). This CDR3 contains 14 residues. V was cut by 0 bases and J by 5 bases, with 11 bases left in between. Germline V CDR1 and CDR2: SGHDN, FVKESK. The CDR3 DNA reads TGTGCCAGCAGCCAAGATCTCCGGGGGCACGAGCAGTACTTC. Encoded protein: CASSQDLRGHEQYF.

This clone was detected only a few times. The V gene is TRBV2, the J gene TRBJ2-4; TRBD1 matches at 9 bases. This CDR3 has 15 residues. V gave up 5 bases and J gave up 3 bases; unmatched junction bases: 5. Per the germline V gene, CDR1 is SNHLY and CDR2 is FYNNEI. CDR3 loop: CASSSETGGKNIQYF. The CDR3 region has the DNA TGTGCCAGCAGTAGCGAGACAGGGGGCAAAAACATTCAGTACTTC.

This clone was seen only a few times. Other nucleotide sequences from this sample produce the same CDR3. V and J are TRBV6-5 and TRBJ2-3; tentatively, D is TRBD2 (5 bases). The V end was cut by 3 bases, the J end by 1 base, with 11 bases between. The CDR3 spans 15 residues. Germline CDR1 MNHEY, CDR2 SVGAGI. The CDR3 sequence: CASSYSNGGTDTQYF. In DNA form, the CDR3 reads TGTGCCAGCAGTTATTCAAACGGGGGCACAGATACGCAGTATTTT.

J is TRBJ1-2 and V is TRBV28, with TRBD1 matching 7 bases. V trimming: 5 bases; J trimming: 6 bases; junction bases outside the gene matches: 6. The germline CDR1 and CDR2 sequences are MDHEN and SYDVKM. The length of the CDR3 is 13 residues. The CDR3 loop is CASSTSGTDGYTF. CDR3 coding DNA: TGTGCCAGCAGTACATCCGGGACAGATGGCTACACCTTC.

V and J are TRBV5-4 and TRBJ2-7, with TRBD1 matching 10 bases. CDR3 length equals 15 residues. The J segment lost 3 bases and the V segment lost 2 bases, leaving 5 bases of the junction unmatched. The V gene's germline CDR1 is SGHNT and CDR2 YYREEE (reference sequence). CDR3 protein: CASSLLGQGFYEQYF. DNA for the CDR3: TGTGCCAGCAGCTTACTGGGACAGGGGTTCTACGAGCAGTACTTC.

The chain recombines TRBV6-5 with TRBJ2-7; the match to TRBD1 covers 7 bases. V lost 6 bases to trimming and J lost 11 bases; unmatched junction nucleotides: 19. Germline CDR1 is MNHEY and CDR2 is SVGAGI. The CDR3 is 15 residues long. The CDR3, as DNA: TGTGCCAGCAGGACGCCGGGACAGAACATTCTGCGGGAGTACTTC. Encoded protein: CASRTPGQNILREYF.

The chain has TRBV23-1 and TRBJ2-7; D remains ambiguous. TRBV23-1 is noted as an ORF with a role that remains uncertain. Trimming left V 4 bases short and J 2 bases short, with 6 bases between. This CDR3 has 12 residues. CDR3 coding DNA: TGCGCCAGCAGTCCCGGGCCCTACGAGCAGTACTTC. Its protein is CASSPGPYEQYF.

The rearrangement links TRBV30 to TRBJ1-2; D not resolved. Germline CDR1 GTSNPN, CDR2 SVGIG (reference sequence). This CDR3 has 10 amino acids. CDR3 sequence: CAFDYYGYTF. The CDR3, as DNA: TGTGCTTTCGATTACTATGGCTACACCTTC. The full variable domain, completed using reference TRBV30 and TRBJ1-2, is SQTIHQWPATLVQPVGSPLSLECTVEGTSNPNLYWYRQAAGRGLQLLFYSVGIGQISSEVPQNLSASRPQDRQFILSSKKLLLSDSGFYLCAFDYYGYTFGSGTRLTVV.